Below, one TCR beta chain is given with its context. As yet, its antigen is unknown. The record originates from a study of beta chain features in type 1 diabetes. Study in general: The study found patients and healthy donors alike in age, gender and cell yields.

Expressed TCRB transcripts were sequenced because the isolated RNA had all been reverse transcribed beforehand. The repertoire was sequenced with immunoSEQ multiplex PCR; TCRdb's copy has only in-frame clones and lacks some. The repertoire includes about 150,000 clones, roughly 10% of them detected once, and about 2% sits in the top ten. The trim removed 5 bases at V and 8 bases at J, leaving 8 bases unmatched. The length of the CDR3 is 14 residues. Germline V lookup: CDR1 SGHTA, CDR2 FQGNSA. Regarding the study as a whole: Over-representation of high TCR-expressing cells was a possible consequence of cDNA sequencing. A pattern of fewer insertions and more deletions at VDJ junctions was seen in type 1 diabetes patients. TCRB CDR3s were moderately but significantly shorter in Type 1 diabetes patients in all four CD4+ subsets.

The material sequenced was central memory CD4+ T cells from blood. The chain combines TRBV7-2 with TRBJ1-4; 7 positions agree with TRBD1. The origin of this receptor is a man younger than 35 in good health. DNA of the CDR3: TGTGCCAGCAGCACGACAGGGAGCGGGGAAAAACTGTTTTTT. This encodes CASSTTGSGEKLFF.